Shown below are 22 T cell receptor beta chains from a single sample sequenced in a study of regulatory T cells. Study results and caveats: In CD3G-deficient patients, conventional CD4+ T cells were enriched for hydrophobic CDR3 residues at positions 6 and 7.

The antigens of these receptors remain unknown. The PCR used 52 TRBV and 13 TRBJ primers. TCRdb's table, derived via immunoSEQ multiplex PCR, lists solely in-frame clones and lacks some. The sample has some 20,000 clones; more than 70% are singletons. Sequencing was done on a sample of conventional CD4+ T cells sorted from blood. The receptors were gathered from a child under 18 with CD3G deficiency.

J is TRBJ2-2 and V is TRBV11-2; TRBD2 matches 8 bases. There are 14 residues in the CDR3. J lost 5 bases, V lost 8 bases, and 7 bases had no gene match. CDR1 is SGHAT and CDR2 is FQNNGV in the germline V gene. The CDR3 nucleotides are TGTGCCAGCCAAGCGGGAGTGGTTACCGGGGAGCTGTTTTTT. Its translation: CASQAGVVTGELFF.

DNA of the CDR3: TGCGCCAGCAGCTTGACGGGACTACGAAGAGAGCAGTACTTC. Its protein is CASSLTGLRREQYF. The V gene is TRBV5-1, the J gene TRBJ2-7; 7 bases are shared with TRBD2. Germline values: CDR1 SGHRS, CDR2 YFSETQ. This CDR3 region has 14 residues. Trimming cost V 1 base and J 7 bases; bases outside gene matches: 8.

This rearrangement joins TRBV10-3 to TRBJ1-2, with D perhaps TRBD1 (6 bases). The germline V and J ends were trimmed by 0 bases and 7 bases, with 9 bases remaining between them. This CDR3 is built from 13 residues. Germline values: CDR1 ENHRY, CDR2 SYGVKD. The CDR3 loop is CAISESTGRGYTF. CDR3 nucleotides: TGTGCCATCAGTGAGTCGACAGGTCGTGGCTACACCTTC.

V usage is TRBV11-2 and J usage is TRBJ2-1; 13 nucleotides agree with TRBD2. The length of the CDR3 is 17 residues. The J segment lost 5 bases and the V segment lost 0 bases, leaving 4 bases of the junction unmatched. Germline loops: CDR1 SGHAT, CDR2 FQNNGV. The CDR3 nucleotides read TGTGCCAGCAGCTTAGAACTAGCGGGAGGGCCCAACAATGAGCAGTTCTTC. This gives the protein CASSLELAGGPNNEQFF. Complete variable domain (other parts from reference TRBV11-2 and TRBJ2-1): EAGVAQSPRYKIIEKRQSVAFWCNPISGHATLYWYQQILGQGPKLLIQFQNNGVVDDSQLPKDRFSAERLKGVDSTLKIQPAKLEDSAVYLCASSLELAGGPNNEQFFGPGTRLTVL.

The rearrangement uses TRBV19 and TRBJ2-1, with D unresolved. The V gene lost 5 bases and the J gene lost 11 bases, with 19 bases spanning the gap. This CDR3 contains 14 residues. CDR1 and CDR2 (germline): LNHDA, SQIVND (reference sequence). The DNA of the CDR3 is TGTGCCAGTAGTCCGCAACCTTTTGGTTTTAAGCAGTTCTTC. This codes for CASSPQPFGFKQFF.

The rearrangement links TRBV5-1 to TRBJ2-3, with D unresolved. The CDR3 runs 14 residues. The V gene lost 0 bases and the J gene lost 6 bases, with 11 bases spanning the gap. Germline CDR1 and CDR2: SGHRS and YFSETQ. As DNA, the CDR3 is TGCGCCAGCAGCTTGGAAGGGCTCGGGGATACGCAGTATTTT. Protein product: CASSLEGLGDTQYF.

The chain carries TRBV28 and TRBJ2-2; the D gene is possibly TRBD2 (5 bases). This CDR3 is 15 amino acids long. V was trimmed by 6 bases and J by 0 bases, leaving 11 bases between them. Germline-derived CDR1 and CDR2 are MDHEN and SYDVKM. CDR3 DNA sequence: TGTGCCAGCAGGAGGGCCGCCCCGAACACCGGGGAGCTGTTTTTT. Translating it yields CASRRAAPNTGELFF.

The chain links TRBV6-1 to TRBJ1-4; the match to TRBD1 covers 9 bases. V shed 6 bases and J 15 bases; nucleotides not matched to a gene: 14. From germline, CDR1 is MNHNS and CDR2 SASEGT. The CDR3 runs 14 residues. The CDR3 loop is CASRDTGGIEKVFF. As DNA, the CDR3 is TGTGCCAGCAGGGACACAGGGGGCATCGAAAAGGTGTTTTTT.

The J gene is TRBJ1-1, the V gene TRBV19, with TRBD1 matching 10 bases. V lost 5 bases and J lost 5; bases outside the gene matches: 8. This CDR3 contains 15 residues. The germline V gene has CDR1 LNHDA and CDR2 SQIVND (reference sequence). CDR3 loop: CASSDRTGGRTEAFF. In DNA, the CDR3 is TGTGCCAGTAGTGATCGGACAGGGGGGAGGACTGAAGCTTTCTTT.

In nucleotides, the CDR3 is TGTGCCAGCAGTTTTACCCGGAACACTGAAGCTTTCTTT. It codes for CASSFTRNTEAFF. The chain couples TRBV27 to TRBJ1-1; D gene uncertain. This CDR3 has 13 residues. Germline V gene sequence: CDR1 MNHEY, CDR2 SMNVEV (reference sequence). V shed 3 bases and J shed 1 base, with 6 bases lying between them.

The chain uses TRBV7-8 and TRBJ2-3; 8 bases map to TRBD2. V gave up 3 bases and J gave up 2 bases; unmatched junction bases: 4. This CDR3 comprises 15 residues. Germline CDR1 SGHVS, CDR2 FQNEAQ. The CDR3 region has the DNA TGTGCCAGCAGCTTGGGACTAGGAAACACAGATACGCAGTATTTT. Translating it yields CASSLGLGNTDTQYF.

The J gene is TRBJ1-1, the V gene TRBV11-1; no definite D call. The ends were cut back, 5 bases at V and 4 bases at J, with 11 bases in the middle. Germline V CDR1 and CDR2: SGHAT, FQDESV (reference sequence). This CDR3 contains 13 residues. CDR3 region: CASSTKPRTEAFF. Here the CDR3 DNA reads TGTGCCAGCAGCACGAAACCTCGCACTGAAGCTTTCTTT.

The chain couples TRBV5-1 to TRBJ2-1; no firm D call. V was pared by 5 bases and J by 9 bases, with 12 bases between. Germline V gives CDR1 SGHRS, CDR2 YFSETQ. This CDR3 is built from 12 residues. The CDR3 spells CASSGSFGEQFF. CDR3 DNA: TGCGCCAGCAGTGGGTCGTTTGGTGAGCAGTTCTTC.

The chain uses TRBV7-8 and TRBJ2-1; TRBD2 matches at 12 bases. Germline trimming cut 4 bases from V and 3 bases from J; bases unmatched to any gene: 4. Germline V lookup: CDR1 SGHVS, CDR2 FQNEAQ. This CDR3 is built from 16 residues. The DNA of the CDR3 is TGTGCCAGCAGCTCCACGACTAGCGGGGGCTACAATGAGCAGTTCTTC. Its protein is CASSSTTSGGYNEQFF.

The gene calls are TRBV2 and TRBJ2-7; TRBD1 matches 7 bases. The CDR3 is 15 residues long. Germline CDR1 reads SNHLY; CDR2 reads FYNNEI. V gave up 5 bases and J gave up 2 bases; unmatched junction bases: 9. In DNA, the CDR3 is TGTGCCAGCAGTTTCACAGGGGTAGAGGCCTACGAGCAGTACTTC. The encoded protein is CASSFTGVEAYEQYF. Variable domain in full (rest from reference TRBV2 and TRBJ2-7): EPEVTQTPSHQVTQMGQEVILRCVPISNHLYFYWYRQILGQKVEFLVSFYNNEISEKSEIFDDQFSVERPDGSNFTLKIRSTKLEDSAMYFCASSFTGVEAYEQYFGPGTRLTVT.

The chain has TRBV11-2 and TRBJ2-7; a weak D match, TRBD1 (6 bases). This CDR3 contains 15 residues. V lost 5 bases to trimming and J lost 0 bases, with 14 bases between them. Germline V gene sequence: CDR1 SGHAT, CDR2 FQNNGV. CDR3 bases: TGTGCCAGCAGCCTTAGGGGCAGGGGCTCCTACGAGCAGTACTTC. Residues: CASSLRGRGSYEQYF.

The chain uses TRBV11-2 and TRBJ2-1; the D gene could be TRBD1 or TRBD2 (7 bases each). Trimming took 1 base from V and 5 from J, leaving 15 bases between them. CDR3 size: 16 residues. In germline, CDR1 is SGHAT, CDR2 FQNNGV. In DNA form, the CDR3 reads TGTGCCAGCAGCTTAGGAAGGGGGCGGGAGAACAATGAGCAGTTCTTC. Translating gives CASSLGRGRENNEQFF.

The genes are TRBV28 and TRBJ2-1; D unresolved. The ends were cut back, 8 bases at V and 8 bases at J, with 16 bases in the middle. CDR3 length equals 13 residues. Germline-derived CDR1 and CDR2 are MDHEN and SYDVKM. The CDR3 DNA reads as TGTGCCAGCGTGGCTACCAAGATGGATGAGCAGTTCTTC. It yields the protein CASVATKMDEQFF.

The chain has TRBV28 and TRBJ2-4; possibly TRBD1 for D (6 bases). The CDR3 consists of 15 residues. Per the germline V gene, CDR1 is MDHEN and CDR2 is SYDVKM. The V gene lost 6 bases and the J gene lost 3 bases, with 15 bases spanning the gap. CDR3 amino acids: CASSPYTGFKNIQYF. The CDR3 DNA is TGTGCCAGCAGCCCATATACAGGGTTCAAAAACATTCAGTACTTC.

This clone showed up just once. V and J are TRBV7-3 and TRBJ2-5; 11 bases match TRBD2. Germline CDR1 is SGHTA and CDR2 is FQGTGA. The CDR3 extends over 14 amino acids. The V and J ends lost 10 bases and 8 bases, in that order; junction bases with no gene match: 12. The CDR3 DNA follows: TGTGCCAAACTGGCTCTAGCGGGAGGCCCTACCCAGTACTTC. Protein sequence: CAKLALAGGPTQYF. Full variable domain (missing parts from reference TRBV7-3 and TRBJ2-5): GAGVSQTPSNKVTEKGKYVELRCDPISGHTALYWYRQSLGQGPEFLIYFQGTGAADDSGLPNDRFFAVRPEGSVSTLKIQRTERGDSAVYLCAKLALAGGPTQYFGPGTRLLVL.

The rearrangement uses TRBV6-1 and TRBJ2-2; D remains ambiguous. CDR1 is MNHNS and CDR2 is SASEGT in the germline V gene. This CDR3 is 12 amino acids long. Trimming took 6 bases from V and 9 from J, leaving 11 bases between them. The CDR3 region has the DNA TGTGCCAGCAGCGGTTCCGGCCGGGAGCTGTTTTTT. Translating gives CASSGSGRELFF.

This CDR3 reads CASRRGTLRDEQYF. The CDR3 DNA reads as TGTGCCAGCAGGCGCGGGACTTTGAGAGACGAGCAGTACTTC. The rearrangement joins TRBV6-6 to TRBJ2-7; a possible D gene is TRBD2 (6 bases). This CDR3 has 14 amino acids. The germline V and J ends were trimmed by 6 bases and 5 bases, with 17 bases remaining between them. CDR1 MNHNY and CDR2 SVGAGI come from the germline V gene (reference sequence).